The 25 T cell receptor beta chains listed next were all sequenced from one sample in a study of Graves' ophthalmopathy and Graves' hyperthyroidism. RNA transcripts were the source from which TCR beta CDR3 regions were amplified. RT-PCR in the first round used HTBI primers; a second-round multiplex PCR followed. Using its own MiXCR run on the multiplex PCR reads, TCRdb lists one record per CDR3 protein. The repertoire holds over a million distinct CDR3 sequences, with around a third as singletons. Material for sequencing was peripheral blood or thyroid tissue (not recorded which). These receptors all come from an adult man with Graves' hyperthyroidism.

The chain uses TRBV7-9 and TRBJ2-2; the match to TRBD1 covers 10 bases. V trimming: 5 bases; J trimming: 1 base; junction bases outside the gene matches: 10. CDR3 length equals 18 residues. Germline CDR1 reads SEHNR; CDR2 reads FQNEAQ (reference sequence). The CDR3 DNA sequence: TGTGCCAGCAGCCCCCGGACAGGGGGAAGGGTGAACACCGGGGAGCTGTTTTTT. As protein: CASSPRTGGRVNTGELFF.

V gene TRBV5-4 combines with J gene TRBJ2-7; TRBD1 matches at 7 bases. This CDR3 spans 15 amino acids. CDR1 and CDR2 (germline): SGHNT, YYREEE (reference sequence). V gave up 4 bases and J gave up 3 bases; unmatched junction bases: 10. The CDR3 loop is CASSRATGVLYEQYF. As DNA, the CDR3 is TGTGCCAGCAGCAGGGCAACAGGGGTCCTCTACGAGCAGTACTTC.

This chain joins TRBV12-5 and TRBJ2-7, with 13 bases matching TRBD2. The CDR3 is 15 residues long. Trimming removed 4 bases from V and 3 bases from J; junction bases left unmatched: 3. Germline CDR1 LGHNT, CDR2 FRNRAP. CDR3 nucleotides: TGTGCTAGTGGTTCCGGACTAGCGGGAGTCTACGAGCAGTACTTC. This translates into CASGSGLAGVYEQYF.

The rearrangement joins TRBV5-6 to TRBJ2-5; TRBD1 agrees at 9 bases. After removal of 4 bases from V and 2 bases from J, the junction contained 12 bases not matched to a gene. The CDR3 has 17 residues. CDR1 is SGHDT, CDR2 YYEEEE, per germline. The CDR3 loop is CASSLRVGQGLQETQYF. The CDR3 nucleotides read TGTGCCAGCAGCCTGAGGGTGGGACAGGGACTTCAAGAGACCCAGTACTTC.

J is TRBJ1-5 and V is TRBV19; D might be TRBD1 (6 bases). The CDR3 length is 13 residues. CDR1 and CDR2 from the germline V gene are LNHDA and SQIVND (reference sequence). The ends were cut back, 3 bases at V and 11 bases at J, with 14 bases in the middle. The CDR3 loop reads CASSIRDKETQHF. CDR3 coding DNA: TGTGCCAGTAGTATTCGGGACAAAGAGACCCAGCATTTT.

This clonotype has more than one count but fewer than ten. The chain links TRBV5-6 to TRBJ2-5; 10 nucleotides align to TRBD2. CDR3 length: 16 amino acids. Germline loops: CDR1 SGHDT, CDR2 YYEEEE. V dropped 2 bases and J dropped 3; count of bases not matched to a gene: 7. This chain's CDR3 is CASSLISGGSKETQYF. In DNA, the CDR3 is TGTGCCAGCAGCTTAATTAGCGGGGGGAGTAAAGAGACCCAGTACTTC.

Only a few counts were recorded for this clonotype. V usage is TRBV6-2 or TRBV6-3 and J usage is TRBJ2-2; perhaps TRBD1 as D (6 bases). The germline CDR1 and CDR2 sequences are MNHEY and SVGEGT. This CDR3 contains 13 residues. V was shortened by 4 bases and J by 6 bases, with 9 bases between the two germline ends. CDR3 coding DNA: TGTGCCAGCAGTTTTCGACAGGCCGGGGAGCTGTTTTTT. It encodes CASSFRQAGELFF.

This clonotype was observed at least ten times. The CDR3 sequence: CASSGPGGSYEQYF. The CDR3 region has the DNA TGTGCCAGCAGTGGACCGGGGGGCTCCTACGAGCAGTACTTC. The genes are TRBV2 and TRBJ2-7; 7 bases are a match to TRBD2. Losses at the gene ends were 4 bases for V and 0 bases for J; bases not matched to a gene: 3. Germline V gene sequence: CDR1 SNHLY, CDR2 FYNNEI. There are 14 residues in the CDR3.

This clonotype was seen at least ten times. V gene TRBV7-9 combines with J gene TRBJ2-5, with 7 positions matching TRBD1. This CDR3 is built from 14 residues. The germline gives CDR1 SEHNR, CDR2 FQNEAQ (reference sequence). V trimming: 5 bases; J trimming: 1 base; junction bases outside the gene matches: 4. This CDR3 reads CASSVGQVQETQYF. Here the CDR3 DNA reads TGTGCCAGCAGCGTAGGACAGGTCCAAGAGACCCAGTACTTC.

This chain connects TRBV7-2 to TRBJ2-5; a possible D gene is TRBD2 (5 bases). This CDR3 spans 15 amino acids. Looked up from germline, CDR1 is SGHTA and CDR2 is FQGNSA. The ends were cut back, 4 bases at V and 2 bases at J, with 14 bases in the middle. CDR3 region: CASSYSGKIQETQYF. The CDR3 nucleotides read TGTGCCAGCAGCTATTCGGGGAAGATTCAAGAGACCCAGTACTTC. The complete variable domain, with remaining parts taken from reference TRBV7-2 and TRBJ2-5, reads GAGVSQSPSNKVTEKGKDVELRCDPISGHTALYWYRQSLGQGLEFLIYFQGNSAPDKSGLPSDRFSAERTGGSVSTLTIQRTQQEDSAVYLCASSYSGKIQETQYFGPGTRLLVL.

This clonotype was seen ten or more times. The DNA of the CDR3 is TGCGCCAGCTGGGAGAGCCCCTACGAGCAGTACTTC. Amino acids: CASWESPYEQYF. This chain uses TRBV5-1 with TRBJ2-7; tentatively, D is TRBD2 (5 bases). Germline CDR1 is SGHRS and CDR2 is YFSETQ. CDR3 length equals 12 residues. V was clipped by 7 bases and J by 2 bases, with 10 bases between them. Supplemented by reference TRBV5-1 and TRBJ2-7, the full variable domain reads KAGVTQTPRYLIKTRGQQVTLSCSPISGHRSVSWYQQTPGQGLQFLFEYFSETQRNKGNFPGRFSGRQFSNSRSEMNVSTLELGDSALYLCASWESPYEQYFGPGTRLTVT.

The chain joins TRBV7-2 to TRBJ1-1; no firm D call. Germline V gene data show CDR1 as SGHTA and CDR2 as FQGNSA. Trimming took 5 bases from V and 8 from J, leaving 12 bases between them. The CDR3 contains 12 residues. The CDR3 region is CASSVGGREAFF. As DNA, the CDR3 is TGTGCCAGCAGCGTGGGCGGCAGAGAAGCTTTCTTT.

The chain employs TRBV14 and TRBJ1-1; D is undetermined. Trimming removed 2 bases at V and 3 bases at J, with 7 bases between. This CDR3 is 13 amino acids long. Germline-derived CDR1 and CDR2 are SGHDN and FVKESK. The CDR3 nucleotides read TGTGCCAGCAGCCAAAGTGCGTACACTGAAGCTTTCTTT. Protein sequence: CASSQSAYTEAFF.

As regards this clonotype: A single base separates this from a much larger clone, so it may be a read error. This chain uses TRBV12-3 or TRBV12-4 with TRBJ1-5; TRBD1 matches at 7 bases. The CDR3 covers 15 residues. V dropped 7 bases and J dropped 0; count of bases not matched to a gene: 6. The CDR3 DNA sequence: TGTGCCAGCACCACGGACAGGAGTAGCAATCAGCCCCAGCATTTT. Translated, it gives CASTTDRSSNQPQHF.

This clonotype showed up many times. The chain combines TRBV5-1 with TRBJ2-7, with 9 bases identical to TRBD1. CDR1 and CDR2 from the germline V gene are SGHRS and YFSETQ. J was trimmed by 3 bases and V by 4 bases; bases with no gene match: 11. CDR3 length: 16 amino acids. The CDR3 sequence: CASSLHPGTGLYEQYF. For the CDR3, the DNA is TGCGCCAGCAGCCTACATCCCGGGACAGGGCTCTACGAGCAGTACTTC.

This clonotype was seen ten or more times. The CDR3 loop reads CASINEGEIYGYTF. The CDR3 DNA is TGTGCCAGCATCAATGAAGGGGAGATCTATGGCTACACCTTC. The chain couples TRBV7-9 to TRBJ1-2, with a weak D call TRBD1 (5 bases). This CDR3 contains 14 residues. Germline V gives CDR1 SEHNR, CDR2 FQNEAQ (reference sequence). V was pared by 7 bases and J by 4 bases, with 16 bases between.

The table lists this clonotype with many counts. The rearrangement uses TRBV12-5 and TRBJ1-2; D is undetermined. In germline, CDR1 is LGHNT, CDR2 FRNRAP. V lost 1 base and J 10 bases, leaving 7 bases between the germline ends. CDR3 size: 11 residues. This chain's CDR3 is CASGLGGYYTF. The CDR3 region has the DNA TGTGCTAGTGGTTTGGGGGGATACTACACCTTC. The full variable domain, with the rest looked up from reference TRBV12-5 and TRBJ1-2, is DARVTQTPRHKVTEMGQEVTMRCQPILGHNTVFWYRQTMMQGLELLAYFRNRAPLDDSGMPKDRFSAEMPDATLATLKIQPSEPRDSAVYFCASGLGGYYTFGSGTRLTVV.

V and J are TRBV30 and TRBJ1-5; D call uncertain. Trimming pared 0 bases from V and 5 bases from J, leaving 8 bases between. The V gene's germline CDR1 is GTSNPN and CDR2 SVGIG (reference sequence). This CDR3 region has 13 residues. The CDR3 sequence: CAWSVCRDQPQHF. CDR3 DNA sequence: TGTGCCTGGAGTGTATGTCGAGATCAGCCCCAGCATTTT.

This clonotype occurred once. The chain employs TRBV12-3 or TRBV12-4 and TRBJ2-2, with 10 bases fitting TRBD1. This CDR3 spans 14 amino acids. After removal of 3 bases from V and 9 bases from J, the junction contained 4 bases not matched to a gene. Here the CDR3 reads CASSLTGGGRELFF. In nucleotides, the CDR3 is TGTGCCAGCAGTTTGACAGGGGGCGGTCGGGAGCTGTTTTTT.

The rearrangement uses TRBV20-1 and TRBJ2-5, with 9 positions matching TRBD2. The germline CDR1 and CDR2 sequences are DFQATT and SNEGSKA (reference sequence). The ends lost 2 bases at V and 5 bases at J; junction bases unmatched: 9. The length of the CDR3 is 15 residues. CDR3 nucleotides: TGCAGTGCTAGAAGGGGCGGGAGGGCATGGGAGACCCAGTACTTC. Translating it yields CSARRGGRAWETQYF.

This rearrangement joins TRBV12-3 or TRBV12-4 to TRBJ1-6; D perhaps matches TRBD1 (5 bases). Trimming removed 6 bases at V and 3 bases at J, with 15 bases between. CDR3 length: 16 residues. DNA for the CDR3: TGTGCCAGCAGCCACGGGACCCGTAACTATAATTCACCCCTCCACTTT. It translates to CASSHGTRNYNSPLHF.

This clonotype was observed at least ten times. The V and J genes are TRBV7-9 and TRBJ1-1; D uncertain. Germline V gene lookup returns CDR1 SEHNR and CDR2 FQNEAQ (reference sequence). The V gene lost 5 bases and the J gene lost 2 bases, with 6 bases spanning the gap. The CDR3 sequence is 12 residues long. CDR3: CASSQDNTEAFF. The CDR3 DNA reads TGTGCCAGCAGCCAAGACAACACTGAAGCTTTCTTT.

This sequence joins TRBV6-5 and TRBJ1-4; maybe TRBD1 (6 bases). Germline V gene data show CDR1 as MNHEY and CDR2 as SVGAGI. V lost 2 bases, J lost 7 bases, and 20 bases lay in between. The CDR3 consists of 17 residues. The CDR3 region is CASSYATTWGRGEKLFF. As DNA, the CDR3 is TGTGCCAGCAGTTACGCGACCACTTGGGGGCGAGGTGAAAAACTGTTTTTT.

The chain links TRBV28 to TRBJ1-2, with D maybe TRBD1 (6 bases). The V gene lost 6 bases and the J gene lost 8 bases, with 19 bases spanning the gap. Germline V CDR1 and CDR2: MDHEN, SYDVKM. This CDR3 comprises 14 residues. The CDR3, as DNA: TGTGCCAGCAGAGTGGCCAACAGGGTAGAGGGCTACACCTTC. Translation: CASRVANRVEGYTF.

At least ten counts were recorded for this clonotype. The J gene is TRBJ1-2, the V gene TRBV6-1; D is unresolved. Germline-derived CDR1 and CDR2 are MNHNS and SASEGT. The V gene lost 0 bases and the J gene lost 8 bases, with 13 bases spanning the gap. The CDR3 is 14 amino acids. The CDR3 sequence: CASSEAGRVDGYTF. In DNA form, the CDR3 reads TGTGCCAGCAGTGAAGCGGGAAGGGTCGACGGCTACACCTTC.